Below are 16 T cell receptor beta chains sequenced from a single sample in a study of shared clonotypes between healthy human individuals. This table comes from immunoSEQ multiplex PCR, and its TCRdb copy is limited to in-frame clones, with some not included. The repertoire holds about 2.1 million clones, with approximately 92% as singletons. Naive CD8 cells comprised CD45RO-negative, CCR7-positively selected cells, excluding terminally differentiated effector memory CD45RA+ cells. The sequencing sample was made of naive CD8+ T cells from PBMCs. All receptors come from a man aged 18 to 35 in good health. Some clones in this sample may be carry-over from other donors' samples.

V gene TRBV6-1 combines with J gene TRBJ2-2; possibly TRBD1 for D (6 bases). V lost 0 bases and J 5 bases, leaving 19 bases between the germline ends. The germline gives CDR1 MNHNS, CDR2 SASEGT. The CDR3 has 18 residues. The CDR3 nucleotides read TGTGCCAGCAGTGAAGCGGTCGGACAGTGGATATTAACCGGGGAGCTGTTTTTT. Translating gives CASSEAVGQWILTGELFF.

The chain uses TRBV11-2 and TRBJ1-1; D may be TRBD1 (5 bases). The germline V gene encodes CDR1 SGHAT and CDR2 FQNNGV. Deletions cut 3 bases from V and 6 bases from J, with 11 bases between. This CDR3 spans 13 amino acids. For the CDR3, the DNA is TGTGCCAGCAGCTTGGGGGGAATGGCTGAAGCTTTCTTT. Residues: CASSLGGMAEAFF.

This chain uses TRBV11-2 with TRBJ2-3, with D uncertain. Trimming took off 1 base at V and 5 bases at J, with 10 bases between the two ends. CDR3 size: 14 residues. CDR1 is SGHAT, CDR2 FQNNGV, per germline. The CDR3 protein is CASSLAWHLDTQYF. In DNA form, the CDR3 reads TGTGCCAGCAGCTTAGCCTGGCACCTAGATACGCAGTATTTT. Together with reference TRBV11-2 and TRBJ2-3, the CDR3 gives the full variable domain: EAGVAQSPRYKIIEKRQSVAFWCNPISGHATLYWYQQILGQGPKLLIQFQNNGVVDDSQLPKDRFSAERLKGVDSTLKIQPAKLEDSAVYLCASSLAWHLDTQYFGPGTRLTVL.

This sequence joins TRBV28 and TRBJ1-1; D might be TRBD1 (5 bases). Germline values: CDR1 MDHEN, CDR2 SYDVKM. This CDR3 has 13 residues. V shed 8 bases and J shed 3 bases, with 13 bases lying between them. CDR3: CASEIQGDTEAFF. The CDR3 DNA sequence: TGTGCCAGCGAAATCCAGGGCGACACTGAAGCTTTCTTT.

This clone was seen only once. The CDR3 nucleotides read TGTGCCAGCAGTCCCAGGGACAGATCATACGAGCAGTACTTC. Its translation: CASSPRDRSYEQYF. The genes are TRBV6-6 and TRBJ2-7; 7 bases match TRBD1. The CDR3 spans 14 residues. Germline CDR1 reads MNHNY; CDR2 reads SVGAGI (reference sequence). With 5 bases clipped from V and 4 bases from J, the junction kept 8 bases outside the gene matches.

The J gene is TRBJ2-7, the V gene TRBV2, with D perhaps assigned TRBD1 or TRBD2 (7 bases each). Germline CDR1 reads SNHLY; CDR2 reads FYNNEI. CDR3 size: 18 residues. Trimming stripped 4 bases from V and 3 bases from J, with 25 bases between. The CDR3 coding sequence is TGTGCCAGCAGTGCTCGGGGGGCAGGGGGACAACTGGGCTACGAGCAGTACTTC. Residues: CASSARGAGGQLGYEQYF.

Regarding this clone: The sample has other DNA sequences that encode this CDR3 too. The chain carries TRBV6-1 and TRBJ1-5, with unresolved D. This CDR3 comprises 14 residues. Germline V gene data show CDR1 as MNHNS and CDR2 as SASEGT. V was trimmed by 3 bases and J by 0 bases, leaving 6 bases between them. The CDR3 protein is CASSEDYSNQPQHF. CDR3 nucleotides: TGTGCCAGCAGTGAGGACTATAGCAATCAGCCCCAGCATTTT.

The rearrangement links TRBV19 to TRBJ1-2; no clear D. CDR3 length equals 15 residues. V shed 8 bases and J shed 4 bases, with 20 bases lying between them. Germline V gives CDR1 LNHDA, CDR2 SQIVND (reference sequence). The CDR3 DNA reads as TGTGCCAGTGCGGACGATCAAGGCAAGCTCTATGGCTACACCTTC. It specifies CASADDQGKLYGYTF.

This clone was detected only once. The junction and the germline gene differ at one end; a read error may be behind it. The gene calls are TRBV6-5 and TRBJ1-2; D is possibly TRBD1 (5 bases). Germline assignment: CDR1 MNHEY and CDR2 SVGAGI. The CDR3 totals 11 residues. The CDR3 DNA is TGCGGCGGGGGGATCTTCTATGGCTACACCTTC. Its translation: CGGGIFYGYTF.

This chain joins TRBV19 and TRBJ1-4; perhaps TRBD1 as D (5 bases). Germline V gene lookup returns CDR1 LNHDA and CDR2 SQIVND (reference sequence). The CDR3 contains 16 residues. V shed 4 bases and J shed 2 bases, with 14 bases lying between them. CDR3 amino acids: CASSRIRDATNEKLFF. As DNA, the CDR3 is TGTGCCAGTAGTAGAATCAGGGACGCGACTAATGAAAAACTGTTTTTT. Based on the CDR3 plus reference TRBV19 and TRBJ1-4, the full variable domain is DGGITQSPKYLFRKEGQNVTLSCEQNLNHDAMYWYRQDPGQGLRLIYYSQIVNDFQKGDIAEGYSVSREKKESFPLTVTSAQKNPTAFYLCASSRIRDATNEKLFFGSGTQLSVL.

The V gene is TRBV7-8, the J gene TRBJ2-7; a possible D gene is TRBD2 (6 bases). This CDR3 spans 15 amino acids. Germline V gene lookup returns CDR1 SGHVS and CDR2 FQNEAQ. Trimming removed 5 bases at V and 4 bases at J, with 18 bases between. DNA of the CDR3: TGTGCCAGCAGCAACAATGCGGGGCCCACGTACGAGCAGTACTTC. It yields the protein CASSNNAGPTYEQYF.

The CDR3 bases are TGTGCCAGCAGCCGAGATCTAGCGGGAGGGCGGAATGAGCAGTTCTTC. This codes for CASSRDLAGGRNEQFF. The chain carries TRBV7-9 and TRBJ2-1; 12 bases line up with TRBD2. V was clipped by 5 bases and J by 7 bases; unmatched bases: 9. The CDR3 loop spans 16 amino acids. Germline CDR1 reads SEHNR; CDR2 reads FQNEAQ (reference sequence).

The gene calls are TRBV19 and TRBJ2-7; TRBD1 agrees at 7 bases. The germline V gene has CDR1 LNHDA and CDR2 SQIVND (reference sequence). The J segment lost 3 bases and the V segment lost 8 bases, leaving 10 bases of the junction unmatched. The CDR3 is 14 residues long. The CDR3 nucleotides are TGTGCCAGTCGACAGGGCATGGGGGACTACGAGCAGTACTTC. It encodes CASRQGMGDYEQYF.

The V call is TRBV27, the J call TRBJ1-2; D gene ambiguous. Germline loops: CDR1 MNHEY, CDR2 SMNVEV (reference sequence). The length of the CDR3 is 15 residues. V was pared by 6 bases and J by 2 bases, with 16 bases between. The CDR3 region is CASSPKSDRNYGYTF. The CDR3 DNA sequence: TGTGCCAGCAGCCCTAAGAGTGATCGGAACTATGGCTACACCTTC.

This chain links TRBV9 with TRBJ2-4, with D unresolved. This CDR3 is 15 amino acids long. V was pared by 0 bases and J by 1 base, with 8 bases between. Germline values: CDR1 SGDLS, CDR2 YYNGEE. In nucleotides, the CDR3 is TGTGCCAGCAGCGTAGGAGTACCTGCCAAAAACATTCAGTACTTC. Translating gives CASSVGVPAKNIQYF.

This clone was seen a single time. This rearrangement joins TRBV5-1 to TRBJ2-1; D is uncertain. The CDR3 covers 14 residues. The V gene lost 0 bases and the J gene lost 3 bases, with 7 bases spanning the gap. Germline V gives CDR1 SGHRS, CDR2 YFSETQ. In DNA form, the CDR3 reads TGCGCCAGCAGCTTGGGGACCCTCTACAATGAGCAGTTCTTC. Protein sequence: CASSLGTLYNEQFF.